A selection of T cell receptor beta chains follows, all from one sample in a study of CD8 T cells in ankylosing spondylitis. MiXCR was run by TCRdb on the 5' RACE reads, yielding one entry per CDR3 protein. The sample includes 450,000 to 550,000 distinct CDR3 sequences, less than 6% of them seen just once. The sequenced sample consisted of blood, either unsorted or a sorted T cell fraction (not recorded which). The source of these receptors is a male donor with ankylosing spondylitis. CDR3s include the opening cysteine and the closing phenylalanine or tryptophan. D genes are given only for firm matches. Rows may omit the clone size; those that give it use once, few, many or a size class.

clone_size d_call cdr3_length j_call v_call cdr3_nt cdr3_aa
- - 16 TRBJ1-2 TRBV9 TGTGCCAGCAGCGTAGTCCCAAGGGATGCTAACTATGGCTACACCTTC CASSVVPRDANYGYTF
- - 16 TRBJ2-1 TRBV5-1 TGCGCCAGCAGCATACACCAGGGGAGCTCCTACAATGAGCAGTTCTTC CASSIHQGSSYNEQFF
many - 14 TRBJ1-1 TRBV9 TGTGCCAGCAGCCCGGGGGCCATGAACACTGAAGCTTTCTTT CASSPGAMNTEAFF
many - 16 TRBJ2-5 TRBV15 TGTGCCACCAGCAGAGATCCTGGACGGTTAGAAGAGACCCAGTACTTC CATSRDPGRLEETQYF
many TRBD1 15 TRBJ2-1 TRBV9 TGTGCCAGCAGCGTAGGACAGGGGGGTTACAATGAGCAGTTCTTC CASSVGQGGYNEQFF
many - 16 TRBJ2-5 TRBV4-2 TGTGCCAGCAGCCAAGATTTCGGCGGACTCCAAGAGACCCAGTACTTC CASSQDFGGLQETQYF
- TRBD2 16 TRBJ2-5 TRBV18 TGTGCCAGCTCACCGGTGTTGACTAGCGTCCAAGAGACCCAGTACTTC CASSPVLTSVQETQYF
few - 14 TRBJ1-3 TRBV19 TGTGCCAGTAGTATAAGGAGCTCTGGAAACACCATATATTTT CASSIRSSGNTIYF
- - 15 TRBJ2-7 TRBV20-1 TGCAGTGCTGTAGACGGGGCCGGGGGAGGACACGAGCAGTACTTC CSAVDGAGGGHEQYF
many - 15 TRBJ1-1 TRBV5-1 TGCGCCAGCAGCTTGGAGTCAGTGGGCAGGACTGAAGCTTTCTTT CASSLESVGRTEAFF
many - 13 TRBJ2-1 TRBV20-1 TGCAGTGCTAGAACGGACACCTACAATGAGCAGTTCTTC CSARTDTYNEQFF
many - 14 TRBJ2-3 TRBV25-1 TGTGCCAGCAGTTTCCTCCATAGCACAGATACGCAGTATTTT CASSFLHSTDTQYF
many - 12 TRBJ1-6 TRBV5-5 TGTGCCAGCAGCTTTGCGAATTCACCCCTCCACTTT CASSFANSPLHF
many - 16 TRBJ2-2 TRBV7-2 TGTGCCAGCAGCTTATTTGGCCTTGCGAACACCGGGGAGCTGTTTTTT CASSLFGLANTGELFF
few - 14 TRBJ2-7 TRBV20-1 TGCAGTGCTCCTATTGGAGCGCTTTCCTACGAGCAGTACTTC CSAPIGALSYEQYF
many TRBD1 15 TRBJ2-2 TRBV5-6 TGTGCCAGCAGCGCCAGGGGGCGCGACACCGGGGAGCTGTTTTTT CASSARGRDTGELFF
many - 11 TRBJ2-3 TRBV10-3 TGTGCCATCAGTGAGGCAGATACGCAGTATTTT CAISEADTQYF
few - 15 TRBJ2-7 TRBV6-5 TGTGCCAGCAGTTTGTTCGGTAGCGGCCCCTACGAGCAGTACTTC CASSLFGSGPYEQYF
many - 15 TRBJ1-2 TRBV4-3 TGCGCCAGCAGCCAATCCCGGTTGGGGAACTATGGCTACACCTTC CASSQSRLGNYGYTF
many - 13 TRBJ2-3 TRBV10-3 TGTGCCATCAGTGATAGGGGGTTGGATACGCAGTATTTT CAISDRGLDTQYF
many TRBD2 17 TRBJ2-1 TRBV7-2 TGTGCCAGCAGCAAGCCGGGACTAGCGGGGGGGAACAATGAGCAGTTCTTC CASSKPGLAGGNNEQFF
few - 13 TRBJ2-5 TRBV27 TGTGCCAGCAGTATAACTAGTTTAGAGACCCAGTACTTC CASSITSLETQYF
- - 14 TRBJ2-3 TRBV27 TGTGCCAGCAGTTCCGATATATCCACAGATACGCAGTATTTT CASSSDISTDTQYF
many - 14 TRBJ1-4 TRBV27 TGTGCCAGCAGTTTAGGGAGGGCCACCGAAAAACTGTTTTTT CASSLGRATEKLFF
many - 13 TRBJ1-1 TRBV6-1 TGTGCCAGCAGTCCACGGGCTGGCACTGAAGCTTTCTTT CASSPRAGTEAFF
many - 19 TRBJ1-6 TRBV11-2 TGTGCCAGCAGTTTCCAGGCCTCCACCCCCAGCTCCTATAATTCACCCCTCCACTTT CASSFQASTPSSYNSPLHF
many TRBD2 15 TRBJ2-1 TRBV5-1 TGCGCCAGCAGTCCGGTAGCGGGAGTATACAATGAGCAGTTCTTC CASSPVAGVYNEQFF
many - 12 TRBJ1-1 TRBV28 TGTGCCGCTGACGACTTGAACACTGAAGCTTTCTTT CAADDLNTEAFF
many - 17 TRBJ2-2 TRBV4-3 TGCGCCAGCAGCCAAGACCGAGGATCGCCAAACACCGGGGAGCTGTTTTTT CASSQDRGSPNTGELFF
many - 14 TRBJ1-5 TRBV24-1 TGTGCCACCGGGCCGAGCGAGAGCAATCAGCCCCAGCATTTT CATGPSESNQPQHF
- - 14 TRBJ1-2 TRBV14 TGTGCCAGCAGCCTCTTAGGCAGCCTCCTTGGCTACACCTTC CASSLLGSLLGYTF
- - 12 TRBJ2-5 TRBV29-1 TGCAGCGTTGGGGCCGCCCAGGAGACCCAGTACTTC CSVGAAQETQYF